This T cell receptor beta chain was retrieved from a study of CD8 T cells in ankylosing spondylitis. This clonotype was observed many times. As yet, its antigen is unknown. Trimming shortened V by 6 bases and J by 8 bases, and 13 bases separated the two germline ends. The germline V gene encodes CDR1 DFQATT and CDR2 SNEGSKA (reference sequence). The CDR3 consists of 11 residues. Study-wide points: As for the disease-linked clones, they showed a CD8+ phenotype and occurred at relatively low frequencies in peripheral blood.

TCRdb analysed the 5' RACE reads with MiXCR anew, one entry per CDR3 protein. The sample contains some 240,000 distinct CDR3 sequences, approximately 9% of which appear only once. The origin of this receptor is a male donor with ankylosing spondylitis or in good health (not recorded which). The chain combines TRBV20-1 with TRBJ1-2; perhaps TRBD1 as D (5 bases). Material: blood, either unsorted or a sorted T cell fraction (not recorded which). CDR3 sequence reads: CSASGARGYTF. CDR3 sequence (DNA): TGCAGTGCCAGTGGGGCTCGAGGCTACACCTTC.